This TCR beta chain was captured by sequencing in a study of metastatic and nonmetastatic thyroid tumors. In the study overall: A comparison of repertoires was made across blood and tumor or nodule tissue from malignant and benign thyroid patients.

V was trimmed by 0 bases and J by 3 bases, leaving 9 bases between them. Per germline, CDR1 GTSNPN and CDR2 SVGIG (reference sequence). CDR3 length equals 13 residues. Among the patients, none had received any treatment before thyroid surgery. In the original analysis: Between-group CDR3 differences, defined by clinicopathological status, yielded a distant-metastasis classifier for papillary thyroid cancer. TCRdb re-clonotyped the PCR reads through MiXCR. The authors' filters were not applied to this entry. This table holds around 15,000 clones, under 30% found once. On this clone: Its antigen is undetermined.

Study-level results: Reports indicated that malignant thyroid tumors showed significantly higher TCR beta diversity than benign nodules did, in blood and tumor.

This TCR came from a female donor with papillary thyroid cancer or a benign thyroid nodule (not recorded which). Some clones in this sample may be carry-over from other donors' samples. Sample: adjacent normal tissue. The chain uses TRBV30 and TRBJ2-7; tentatively, D is TRBD1 (5 bases). CDR3 DNA: TGTGCCTGGAGTGTAAAGGGGTACTACGAGCAGTACTTC. Protein product: CAWSVKGYYEQYF.